This passage covers 29 T cell receptor beta chains from one sample sequenced in a study of T cell responses to AZD1222 COVID-19 vaccine. The data were produced by immunoSEQ multiplex PCR, yet TCRdb's version contains in-frame clones alone and is incomplete. The sample records more than 85,000 clones, 81% being singletons. The source material was peripheral blood, sampled on day 0 of AZD1222 vaccination. The receptors shown here come from an adult in good health.

This clone was observed a handful of times. The rearrangement links TRBV4-3 to TRBJ1-4, with D unresolved. This CDR3 spans 14 amino acids. V was clipped by 4 bases and J by 3 bases, with 9 bases between them. Germline CDR1 LGHNA, CDR2 YSLEER. The CDR3 loop reads CASSPRESNEKLFF. CDR3 sequence (DNA): TGCGCCAGCAGCCCCCGGGAGTCTAATGAAAAACTGTTTTTT.

This clone was detected only once. The V gene is TRBV7-2, the J gene TRBJ2-5, with 9 bases aligning to TRBD2. Germline CDR1 is SGHTA and CDR2 is FQGNSA. This CDR3 spans 16 amino acids. Trimming took 1 base from V and 7 from J; bases not matched to a gene: 10. In DNA form, the CDR3 reads TGTGCCAGCAGCTTAGGACGCGGGAGGGCCGGAGGGACCCAGTACTTC. This codes for CASSLGRGRAGGTQYF.

The chain has TRBV28 and TRBJ1-3; TRBD1 agrees at 8 bases. This CDR3 is 14 amino acids long. The V and J ends lost 5 bases and 2 bases, in that order; junction bases with no gene match: 2. Germline V gene sequence: CDR1 MDHEN, CDR2 SYDVKM. The CDR3 DNA reads as TGTGCCAGCAGTCCAGGGGGCACTGGAAACACCATATATTTT. Amino acid sequence: CASSPGGTGNTIYF.

This rearrangement joins TRBV12-3 or TRBV12-4 to TRBJ1-1, with a weak D call TRBD1 (5 bases). Trimming left V 10 bases short and J 8 bases short, with 14 bases between. This CDR3 has 11 residues. CDR3 in DNA: TGTGCCACCCAAAGGGGCGTGGAAGCTTTCTTT. It encodes CATQRGVEAFF.

The rearrangement links TRBV4-1 to TRBJ2-5; 12 nucleotides agree with TRBD1. Trimming took 4 bases from V and 5 from J; bases not matched to a gene: 11. In germline, CDR1 is MGHRA, CDR2 YSYEKL. There are 17 residues in the CDR3. CDR3 in DNA: TGCGCCAGCAGCCTTTCTACCGGGACAGGGGGCCGGGAGACCCAGTACTTC. Protein sequence: CASSLSTGTGGRETQYF.

This chain links TRBV29-1 with TRBJ2-1; D not certain. Germline V gives CDR1 SQVTM, CDR2 ANQGSEA. The CDR3 has 14 amino acids. With 4 bases removed from V and 0 bases from J, the gap between germline ends came to 10 bases. This CDR3 is CSVGTQSSYNEQFF. For the CDR3, the DNA is TGCAGCGTTGGAACTCAAAGCTCCTACAATGAGCAGTTCTTC.

The chain links TRBV7-2 to TRBJ2-2, with 11 bases fitting TRBD1. The CDR3 spans 17 residues. Germline values: CDR1 SGHTA, CDR2 FQGNSA. Trimming removed 1 base from V and 7 bases from J; junction bases left unmatched: 8. The CDR3 loop reads CASSLGVGQGAVGELFF. The CDR3 coding sequence is TGTGCCAGCAGCTTAGGTGTAGGACAGGGGGCTGTCGGGGAGCTGTTTTTT. Full variable domain (rest looked up from reference TRBV7-2 and TRBJ2-2): GAGVSQSPSNKVTEKGKDVELRCDPISGHTALYWYRQSLGQGLEFLIYFQGNSAPDKSGLPSDRFSAERTGGSVSTLTIQRTQQEDSAVYLCASSLGVGQGAVGELFFGEGSRLTVL.

This rearrangement joins TRBV4-3 to TRBJ2-1, with 7 bases aligning to TRBD2. This CDR3 spans 14 amino acids. V gave up 1 base and J gave up 8 bases; unmatched junction bases: 5. Germline values: CDR1 LGHNA, CDR2 YSLEER. The CDR3 reads CASSQAAGADEQFF. The CDR3 nucleotides are TGCGCCAGCAGCCAAGCTGCGGGAGCGGATGAGCAGTTCTTC.

The gene calls are TRBV5-6 and TRBJ2-1, with TRBD2 matching over 10 bases. After removal of 3 bases from V and 0 bases from J, the junction contained 3 bases not matched to a gene. Germline V lookup: CDR1 SGHDT, CDR2 YYEEEE. This CDR3 spans 16 amino acids. The CDR3 loop is CASSYRTSGSYNEQFF. In DNA form, the CDR3 reads TGTGCCAGCAGCTACAGGACTAGCGGCTCCTACAATGAGCAGTTCTTC.

The V gene is TRBV7-8, the J gene TRBJ1-2; the D is unclear. V lost 2 bases and J lost 6, with 16 bases in between. This CDR3 has 15 amino acids. Germline V gene lookup returns CDR1 SGHVS and CDR2 FQNEAQ. The CDR3 region has the DNA TGTGCCAGCAGCTTATATGGCAGCCCTTCTAATGGCTACACCTTC. This gives the protein CASSLYGSPSNGYTF.

The rearrangement uses TRBV27 and TRBJ1-1; 7 bases are a match to TRBD1. Trimming removed 6 bases from V and 1 base from J; junction bases left unmatched: 5. CDR3 length equals 14 residues. CDR1 and CDR2 (germline): MNHEY, SMNVEV (reference sequence). In nucleotides, the CDR3 is TGTGCCAGCAGCAGACAGGGTCGGAACACTGAAGCTTTCTTT. Amino acids: CASSRQGRNTEAFF.

The chain has TRBV12-3 or TRBV12-4 and TRBJ2-7; unclear D gene. With 6 bases removed from V and 0 bases from J, the gap between germline ends came to 6 bases. This CDR3 comprises 12 residues. The CDR3 sequence is CASSGNSYEQYF. For the CDR3, the DNA is TGTGCCAGCAGCGGAAACTCCTACGAGCAGTACTTC.

In its sample, this clone was seen a few times. The J gene is TRBJ1-5, the V gene TRBV5-5, with D possibly TRBD1 on 6 matching bases. Per the germline V gene, CDR1 is SGHKS and CDR2 is YYEKEE (reference sequence). The CDR3 is made up of 13 amino acids. Trimming pared 4 bases from V and 4 bases from J, leaving 9 bases between. CDR3 sequence (DNA): TGTGCCAGCAGCAGTGACAGGAATCAGCCCCAGCATTTT. Translating it yields CASSSDRNQPQHF.

This clone has a handful of counts. The rearrangement joins TRBV9 to TRBJ1-1; D is unresolved. The CDR3 length is 14 residues. The germline V gene has CDR1 SGDLS and CDR2 YYNGEE. The V end lost 4 bases, the J end lost 1 base, and 11 bases lay between the germline ends. DNA of the CDR3: TGTGCCAGCAGCCTAACCCCGGGGAACACTGAAGCTTTCTTT. Amino acid sequence: CASSLTPGNTEAFF.

The CDR3 DNA follows: TGTGCCAGCAGCTCGTTCAATGAGCAGTTCTTC. This translates into CASSSFNEQFF. The chain carries TRBV27 and TRBJ2-1; no firm D call. V was shortened by 6 bases and J by 6 bases, with 6 bases between the two germline ends. Germline CDR1 MNHEY, CDR2 SMNVEV (reference sequence). The CDR3 has 11 residues.

The rearrangement links TRBV5-1 to TRBJ2-6; 9 bases are a match to TRBD1. V was pared by 1 base and J by 0 bases, with 11 bases of the junction left unmatched. The CDR3 consists of 20 residues. Germline V gene data show CDR1 as SGHRS and CDR2 as YFSETQ. The DNA of the CDR3 is TGCGCCAGCAGCTTGAATCCTCTGGGACAGGGAGTCTCTGGGGCCAACGTCCTGACTTTC. Its protein product is CASSLNPLGQGVSGANVLTF.

V is TRBV5-5 and J is TRBJ1-4; TRBD1 matches at 7 bases. With V trimmed by 4 bases and J by 1 base, 4 bases remained unmatched. This CDR3 has 15 residues. The germline CDR1 and CDR2 sequences are SGHKS and YYEKEE (reference sequence). CDR3 sequence: CASSGRQGTNEKLFF. In DNA, the CDR3 is TGTGCCAGCAGCGGCAGACAGGGAACTAATGAAAAACTGTTTTTT.

This clone was picked up one time. The genes are TRBV30 and TRBJ2-1; tentatively, D is TRBD1 (5 bases). Germline CDR1 and CDR2: GTSNPN and SVGIG (reference sequence). This CDR3 comprises 12 residues. With 8 bases removed from V and 9 bases from J, the gap between germline ends came to 17 bases. The CDR3 DNA follows: TGTGCCGGTAGGGGTGCTCAGAGTGAGCAGTTCTTC. Translation gives CAGRGAQSEQFF.

The gene calls are TRBV7-2 and TRBJ1-4, with 7 bases that match TRBD1. Trimming removed 6 bases from V and 0 bases from J; junction bases left unmatched: 7. This CDR3 is 16 amino acids long. Germline values: CDR1 SGHTA, CDR2 FQGNSA. The CDR3 loop reads CASSRQGGATNEKLFF. Here the CDR3 DNA reads TGTGCCAGCAGTCGACAGGGAGGAGCAACTAATGAAAAACTGTTTTTT.

This clone was counted once. The rearrangement uses TRBV28 and TRBJ2-7; possible D gene TRBD2, 7 bases. The length of the CDR3 is 13 residues. Deletions cut 5 bases from V and 3 bases from J, with 11 bases between. The germline V gene has CDR1 MDHEN and CDR2 SYDVKM. This CDR3 is CASSTGRDYEQYF. The CDR3 bases are TGTGCCAGCAGTACAGGGAGGGACTACGAGCAGTACTTC.

The rearrangement uses TRBV19 and TRBJ2-3; no clear D gene. The CDR3 length is 14 residues. Germline values: CDR1 LNHDA, CDR2 SQIVND (reference sequence). Between the trimmed V and J ends, which lost 3 bases and 2 bases, there was a span of 9 bases. As DNA, the CDR3 is TGTGCCAGTAGTATTACCGGTTTCACAGATACGCAGTATTTT. Translated: CASSITGFTDTQYF.

This clone was observed once. This chain uses TRBV5-6 with TRBJ1-2, with 7 bases identical to TRBD1. Germline V gene data show CDR1 as SGHDT and CDR2 as YYEEEE. Unmatched junction bases numbered 10, after V lost 4 bases and J lost 1 base. This CDR3 has 16 amino acids. The DNA of the CDR3 is TGTGCCAGCAGCCCACCCTTAAGGGGGCTTAACTATGGCTACACCTTC. Its protein is CASSPPLRGLNYGYTF.

The V and J genes are TRBV7-2 and TRBJ1-4; D perhaps matches TRBD1 (5 bases). The V gene's germline CDR1 is SGHTA and CDR2 FQGNSA. V was cut by 0 bases and J by 8 bases, with 13 bases left in between. The CDR3 has 15 residues. This CDR3 reads CASSLANGGGEKLFF. Here the CDR3 DNA reads TGTGCCAGCAGCTTAGCGAATGGGGGTGGGGAAAAACTGTTTTTT.

The V and J genes are TRBV28 and TRBJ1-2; 9 bases line up with TRBD1. The CDR3 runs to 17 residues. Germline lookup yields CDR1 MDHEN and CDR2 SYDVKM. V was pared by 5 bases and J by 2 bases, with 12 bases of the junction left unmatched. The CDR3 loop reads CASSTPGTGLYNYGYTF. DNA for the CDR3: TGTGCCAGCAGTACCCCCGGGACAGGGTTATACAACTATGGCTACACCTTC.

This clone was detected only once. V usage is TRBV10-1 and J usage is TRBJ1-4; no clear D. The CDR3 extends over 14 amino acids. V was cut by 4 bases and J by 0 bases, with 6 bases left in between. In germline, CDR1 is WNHNN, CDR2 SYGVQD (reference sequence). Written as DNA, the CDR3 is TGCGCCAGCAGTGGGTCGGCAACTAATGAAAAACTGTTTTTT. This translates into CASSGSATNEKLFF.

This clone was seen just once. The V and J genes are TRBV27 and TRBJ2-5, with D hard to call. Trimming removed 6 bases at V and 1 base at J, with 15 bases between. Germline values: CDR1 MNHEY, CDR2 SMNVEV (reference sequence). The CDR3 runs 15 residues. In DNA, the CDR3 is TGTGCCAGCAGCCACCTAAGTGGGCTCCAAGAGACCCAGTACTTC. This sequence encodes CASSHLSGLQETQYF.

The V gene is TRBV3-1 (or the pseudogene TRBV3-2), the J gene TRBJ1-1; D remains ambiguous. Germline V gene lookup returns CDR1 LGHDT and CDR2 YNNKEL (reference sequence). The V end lost 6 bases, the J end lost 0 bases, and 8 bases lay between the germline ends. This CDR3 spans 13 amino acids. Written as DNA, the CDR3 is TGTGCCAGCAGGGCACATATGAACACTGAAGCTTTCTTT. It codes for CASRAHMNTEAFF.

V usage is TRBV9 and J usage is TRBJ1-1; D not resolved. Per the germline V gene, CDR1 is SGDLS and CDR2 is YYNGEE. V lost 0 bases, J lost 0 bases, and 12 bases lay in between. This CDR3 spans 16 amino acids. The CDR3 DNA follows: TGTGCCAGCAGCGTAGGACTGGGCAGCCTGAACACTGAAGCTTTCTTT. It translates to CASSVGLGSLNTEAFF.

This rearrangement joins TRBV2 to TRBJ1-5; D is unclear. Trimming shortened V by 6 bases and J by 0 bases, and 6 bases separated the two germline ends. CDR3 length: 13 amino acids. CDR1 and CDR2 (germline): SNHLY, FYNNEI. The CDR3 loop reads CASRQDSNQPQHF. CDR3 nucleotides: TGTGCCAGCAGGCAGGATAGCAATCAGCCCCAGCATTTT.